One sample yielded the 30 T cell receptor beta chains listed below, sequenced in a study of cytomegalovirus exposure and HLA in healthy donors. Clones were sequenced by immunoSEQ multiplex PCR, and TCRdb holds only the in-frame ones, with some missing. The sample includes tens of thousands of clones, roughly 93% of them seen just once. The sequenced sample was PBMCs. These receptor sequences come from a man aged 25 to 45 in good health and CMV-seronegative.

V is TRBV5-1 and J is TRBJ1-3; the D gene is possibly TRBD1 (5 bases). The CDR3 length is 16 residues. Germline V CDR1 and CDR2: SGHRS, YFSETQ. The V and J ends lost 4 bases and 0 bases respectively, with 14 bases between them. This chain's CDR3 is CASSLAQGLSGNTIYF. As DNA, the CDR3 is TGCGCCAGCAGCCTAGCGCAGGGCCTCTCTGGAAACACCATATATTTT.

The genes are TRBV27 and TRBJ1-2; no reliable D call. Per germline, CDR1 MNHEY and CDR2 SMNVEV (reference sequence). The V gene lost 2 bases and the J gene lost 1 base, with 11 bases spanning the gap. This CDR3 spans 15 amino acids. CDR3 in DNA: TGTGCCAGCAGTTTAGCCCCCACGGGTAACTATGGCTACACCTTC. Its protein is CASSLAPTGNYGYTF.

The rearrangement links TRBV6-4 to TRBJ1-1, with D possibly matching TRBD1 (5 bases). Germline CDR1 reads MRHNA; CDR2 reads SNTAGT. With 5 bases removed from V and 2 bases from J, the gap between germline ends came to 9 bases. The length of the CDR3 is 13 residues. The CDR3 DNA reads TGTGCCAGCAGTTTTGACAGAAACACTGAAGCTTTCTTT. Its translation is CASSFDRNTEAFF.

V usage is TRBV18 and J usage is TRBJ2-3; TRBD2 might be the D (6 bases). Germline assignment: CDR1 KGHSH and CDR2 LQKENI. CDR3 length: 15 residues. Deletions cut 0 bases from V and 1 base from J, with 8 bases between. This CDR3 is CASSPPWRGTDTQYF. The DNA for the CDR3 is TGTGCCAGCTCACCACCATGGAGGGGCACAGATACGCAGTATTTT.

This clone has a handful of counts. V gene TRBV14 combines with J gene TRBJ2-5; TRBD2 matches 13 bases. This CDR3 region has 18 residues. V was clipped by 1 base and J by 6 bases; unmatched bases: 11. Looked up from germline, CDR1 is SGHDN and CDR2 is FVKESK. The chain's CDR3 is CASSQGPGTSGTVKTQYF. In DNA form, the CDR3 reads TGTGCCAGCAGCCAAGGACCCGGGACTAGCGGGACGGTAAAGACCCAGTACTTC.

V is TRBV28 and J is TRBJ1-6; D gene unclear. Germline V gene lookup returns CDR1 MDHEN and CDR2 SYDVKM. This CDR3 has 14 residues. V was shortened by 2 bases and J by 3 bases, with 5 bases between the two germline ends. The CDR3 nucleotides read TGTGCCAGCAGTTTACCAGGCTATAATTCACCCCTCCACTTT. Encoded protein: CASSLPGYNSPLHF.

The V gene is TRBV28, the J gene TRBJ2-3; D may be TRBD2 (6 bases). The CDR3 contains 15 residues. The V end was cut by 1 base, the J end by 5 bases, with 13 bases between. Germline lookup yields CDR1 MDHEN and CDR2 SYDVKM. This chain's CDR3 is CASSLLTGVGDTQYF. The CDR3, as DNA: TGTGCCAGCAGTTTATTGACGGGAGTCGGAGATACGCAGTATTTT.

This clone was detected a few times. The CDR3 spells CASSLDSLAGVETQYF. The CDR3 region has the DNA TGTGCCAGCAGTTTAGATTCACTAGCGGGGGTTGAGACCCAGTACTTC. The chain joins TRBV27 to TRBJ2-5, with 11 bases lining up with TRBD2. The germline V gene encodes CDR1 MNHEY and CDR2 SMNVEV (reference sequence). The CDR3 spans 16 residues. The ends lost 2 bases at V and 5 bases at J; junction bases unmatched: 7.

This clone is medium-sized. V and J are TRBV6-4 and TRBJ2-2; 8 bases align to TRBD1. This CDR3 contains 14 residues. The ends lost 2 bases at V and 4 bases at J; junction bases unmatched: 0. Germline CDR1 MRHNA, CDR2 SNTAGT. DNA for the CDR3: TGTGCCAGCAGTGACGGGACAGGCACCGGGGAGCTGTTTTTT. This encodes CASSDGTGTGELFF.

This rearrangement joins TRBV30 to TRBJ2-1; tentatively, D is TRBD1 (6 bases). The CDR3 loop spans 15 amino acids. CDR1 and CDR2 from the germline V gene are GTSNPN and SVGIG (reference sequence). V was trimmed by 7 bases and J by 0 bases, leaving 16 bases between them. CDR3 sequence reads: CAFTRGSSSYNEQFF. The CDR3 DNA follows: TGTGCCTTTACGAGGGGGTCGAGCTCCTACAATGAGCAGTTCTTC.

The J gene is TRBJ1-6, the V gene TRBV12-1. TRBV12-1 is classified as a pseudogene. CDR3 size: 16 residues. CDR3 nucleotides: TGTGCCAGCAGCCTGGTCGGGGTCGGGGTTAATTCACCCCTCCACTTT. Amino acids: CASSLVGVGVNSPLHF.

V gene TRBV10-2 combines with J gene TRBJ2-5; TRBD2 might be the D (7 bases). Germline loops: CDR1 WSHSY, CDR2 SAAADI. The length of the CDR3 is 16 residues. V was trimmed by 4 bases and J by 4 bases, leaving 19 bases between them. CDR3 in amino acids: CASSGGGAKGRETQYF. For the CDR3, the DNA is TGCGCCAGCAGTGGAGGGGGGGCAAAGGGTCGAGAGACCCAGTACTTC.

This clone has only one observation. This chain's CDR3 is CASSRGIAGDSYDEQFF. CDR3 DNA: TGTGCCAGCAGCCGTGGGATAGCGGGAGACAGCTATGATGAGCAGTTCTTC. This chain uses TRBV11-3 with TRBJ2-1, with 9 bases aligning to TRBD2. CDR3 size: 17 residues. Unmatched junction bases numbered 16, after V lost 5 bases and J lost 8 bases. Germline assignment: CDR1 SGHNT and CDR2 YENEEA.

The chain links TRBV6-5 to TRBJ2-7, with TRBD1 matching 9 bases. From germline, CDR1 is MNHEY and CDR2 SVGAGI. Trimming took 6 bases from V and 3 from J; bases not matched to a gene: 6. This CDR3 region has 14 residues. This CDR3 reads CASRRTGVSYEQYF. DNA for the CDR3: TGTGCCAGCAGGCGGACAGGGGTGAGCTACGAGCAGTACTTC.

CDR3 nucleotide sequence: TGCGCCAGCAGCGGGCTAGCGGTAGACACAGATACGCAGTATTTT. Encoded protein: CASSGLAVDTDTQYF. The chain joins TRBV5-1 to TRBJ2-3, with 7 bases aligning to TRBD2. Germline trimming cut 4 bases from V and 2 bases from J; bases unmatched to any gene: 7. The germline CDR1 and CDR2 sequences are SGHRS and YFSETQ. The CDR3 loop spans 15 amino acids.

CDR3 loop: CASSHRTGVGLDEQYF. CDR3 nucleotide sequence: TGTGCCAGCAGCCACCGGACAGGAGTGGGTCTAGACGAGCAGTACTTC. V is TRBV11-1 and J is TRBJ2-7, with 7 nucleotides matching TRBD1. This CDR3 comprises 16 residues. Germline lookup yields CDR1 SGHAT and CDR2 FQDESV (reference sequence). Losses at the gene ends were 5 bases for V and 5 bases for J; bases not matched to a gene: 15. Full variable domain (missing parts from reference TRBV11-1 and TRBJ2-7): EAEVAQSPRYKITEKSQAVAFWCDPISGHATLYWYRQILGQGPELLVQFQDESVVDDSQLPKDRFSAERLKGVDSTLKIQPAELGDSAMYLCASSHRTGVGLDEQYFGPGTRLTVT.

Only one count was recorded for this clone. The V and J genes are TRBV7-8 and TRBJ2-5, with D maybe TRBD2 (5 bases). Per the germline V gene, CDR1 is SGHVS and CDR2 is FQNEAQ. The CDR3 consists of 15 residues. The ends were cut back, 6 bases at V and 3 bases at J, with 17 bases in the middle. CDR3 protein: CASRVLEDGKETQYF. The CDR3 DNA is TGTGCCAGCAGAGTTCTGGAGGACGGCAAAGAGACCCAGTACTTC.

This chain connects TRBV28 to TRBJ2-5; D perhaps matches TRBD1 (5 bases). In germline, CDR1 is MDHEN, CDR2 SYDVKM. Between the trimmed V and J ends, which lost 8 bases and 1 base, there was a span of 14 bases. The CDR3 runs to 14 residues. CDR3 DNA sequence: TGTGCCAGCTATAGCCAGGGATCCCAAGAGACCCAGTACTTC. Translated: CASYSQGSQETQYF.

The genes are TRBV6-1 and TRBJ1-4; 10 bases fit TRBD1. Trimming took 7 bases from V and 7 from J; bases not matched to a gene: 6. CDR1 and CDR2 (germline): MNHNS, SASEGT. The CDR3 is 14 amino acids. The CDR3 DNA follows: TGTGCCAGCACCAGGGACAGGGGAAGTGAAAAACTGTTTTTT. Translating gives CASTRDRGSEKLFF.

The rearrangement links TRBV7-9 to TRBJ2-1; TRBD2 matches 8 bases. The CDR3 extends over 14 amino acids. V dropped 8 bases and J dropped 0; count of bases not matched to a gene: 3. CDR1 and CDR2 (germline): SEHNR, FQNEAQ (reference sequence). CDR3 protein: CASLSGDSYNEQFF. CDR3 in DNA: TGTGCCAGCCTTAGCGGGGACTCCTACAATGAGCAGTTCTTC.

The rearrangement joins TRBV5-1 to TRBJ2-7; 11 nucleotides line up with TRBD1. V trimming: 4 bases; J trimming: 3 bases; junction bases outside the gene matches: 6. Germline-derived CDR1 and CDR2 are SGHRS and YFSETQ. The CDR3 covers 15 residues. CDR3 in DNA: TGCGCCAGCAGCGATCCGGGACAGGGGGACTACGAGCAGTACTTC. Translated: CASSDPGQGDYEQYF.

CDR3 coding DNA: TGTGCCACCAGCACCGGCGACATATTACAGGAAAAACTGTTTTTT. It translates to CATSTGDILQEKLFF. The rearrangement links TRBV15 to TRBJ1-4; D is ambiguous. CDR1 LNHNV and CDR2 YYDKDF come from the germline V gene (reference sequence). The CDR3 is made up of 15 amino acids. Trimming stripped 4 bases from V and 8 bases from J, with 17 bases between. Supplemented by reference TRBV15 and TRBJ1-4, the full variable domain reads DAMVIQNPRYQVTQFGKPVTLSCSQTLNHNVMYWYQQKSSQAPKLLFHYYDKDFNNEADTPDNFQSRRPNTSFCFLDIRSPGLGDTAMYLCATSTGDILQEKLFFGSGTQLSVL.

The chain has TRBV28 and TRBJ2-5; no reliable D call. The germline V gene has CDR1 MDHEN and CDR2 SYDVKM. CDR3 length: 12 residues. The V and J ends lost 1 base and 5 bases respectively, with 5 bases between them. CDR3 sequence reads: CASSLSRETQYF. In DNA, the CDR3 is TGTGCCAGCAGTTTATCGCGGGAGACCCAGTACTTC.

V usage is TRBV9 and J usage is TRBJ2-3; D is unresolved. The CDR3 length is 14 residues. The ends were cut back, 3 bases at V and 0 bases at J, with 8 bases in the middle. The germline CDR1 and CDR2 sequences are SGDLS and YYNGEE. The chain's CDR3 is CASSGLPSTDTQYF. As DNA, the CDR3 is TGTGCCAGCAGCGGGCTGCCTAGCACAGATACGCAGTATTTT.

The rearrangement joins TRBV14 to TRBJ2-1; TRBD2 matches 7 bases. Looked up from germline, CDR1 is SGHDN and CDR2 is FVKESK. V gave up 6 bases and J gave up 2 bases; unmatched junction bases: 4. This CDR3 is built from 14 residues. The CDR3 is CASSWGGTYNEQFF. The DNA for the CDR3 is TGTGCCAGCAGTTGGGGGGGGACCTACAATGAGCAGTTCTTC.

The rearrangement links TRBV5-5 to TRBJ2-1; D remains unclear. Germline V CDR1 and CDR2: SGHKS, YYEKEE (reference sequence). The CDR3 length is 14 residues. V was cut by 2 bases and J by 5 bases, with 11 bases left in between. CDR3 sequence reads: CASSFYQENNEQFF. The DNA for the CDR3 is TGTGCCAGCAGCTTCTACCAGGAAAACAATGAGCAGTTCTTC.

The chain links TRBV4-1 to TRBJ1-5; TRBD1 aligns across 7 bases. The length of the CDR3 is 15 residues. Germline assignment: CDR1 MGHRA and CDR2 YSYEKL. The V and J ends lost 1 base and 1 base, in that order; junction bases with no gene match: 1. DNA of the CDR3: TGCGCCAGCAGCCAAGGACAGGGAAGCAATCAGCCCCAGCATTTT. It encodes CASSQGQGSNQPQHF.

This rearrangement joins TRBV5-1 to TRBJ2-7; a weak D match, TRBD1 (5 bases). Germline-derived CDR1 and CDR2 are SGHRS and YFSETQ. V was pared by 0 bases and J by 3 bases, with 10 bases between. The CDR3 spans 14 residues. The CDR3 sequence is CASSLDRFGYEQYF. Here the CDR3 DNA reads TGCGCCAGCAGCTTGGACAGGTTCGGCTACGAGCAGTACTTC. The whole variable domain, filled in from reference TRBV5-1 and TRBJ2-7, reads KAGVTQTPRYLIKTRGQQVTLSCSPISGHRSVSWYQQTPGQGLQFLFEYFSETQRNKGNFPGRFSGRQFSNSRSEMNVSTLELGDSALYLCASSLDRFGYEQYFGPGTRLTVT.

The rearrangement joins TRBV10-3 to TRBJ1-1; 8 positions agree with TRBD1. The V gene end was trimmed by 2 bases and the J gene end by 4 bases; junction bases not matched to a gene: 0. The CDR3 sequence is 13 residues long. Per the germline V gene, CDR1 is ENHRY and CDR2 is SYGVKD. CDR3 sequence reads: CAISEDRGTEAFF. Written as DNA, the CDR3 is TGTGCCATCAGTGAGGACAGGGGCACTGAAGCTTTCTTT.

Notes on this clone: Other DNA sequences in this specimen translate into the identical CDR3. This chain uses TRBV28 with TRBJ2-2; 9 bases match TRBD1. This CDR3 is built from 15 residues. After removal of 7 bases from V and 3 bases from J, the junction contained 6 bases not matched to a gene. CDR1 and CDR2 from the germline V gene are MDHEN and SYDVKM. CDR3 in amino acids: CASKTGQGDTGELFF. The CDR3, as DNA: TGTGCCAGCAAAACGGGACAGGGAGACACCGGGGAGCTGTTTTTT.